A selection of T cell receptor beta chains follows, all from one sample in a study of shared clonotypes between healthy human individuals. Only in-frame clones appear in the TCRdb table, and some are missing; sequencing was by immunoSEQ multiplex PCR. The table lists 470,000 or so clones, around 80% of them singletons, with around 12% in the top ten. The source material was PBMCs. These TCRs come from a woman aged 40 to 50 in good health. Some clones in this sample may be carry-over from other donors' samples. CDR3s include the opening cysteine and the closing phenylalanine or tryptophan. The D gene is left open where the match is weak. Some rows mark clone size as missing; the rest say once, few, many or name a class of expanded clone.

cdr3_nt: TGTGCCAGCAGCTTGGACCACAATGAGCAGTTCTTC
cdr3_aa: CASSLDHNEQFF
v_call: TRBV7-8
j_call: TRBJ2-1
d_call: NA
clone_size: NA

cdr3_nt: TGTGCCAGCAGCTTGGGACTGGCGGCCGGGGAGCTGTTTTTT
cdr3_aa: CASSLGLAAGELFF
v_call: TRBV5-6
j_call: TRBJ2-2
d_call: NA
clone_size: few

cdr3_nt: TGTGCCAGCAGCTTAGTGCCGGATAACACCGGGGAGCTGTTTTTT
cdr3_aa: CASSLVPDNTGELFF
v_call: TRBV7-9
j_call: TRBJ2-2
d_call: NA
clone_size: NA

cdr3_nt: TGTGCCAGCAGCCAACTAGCGGGCGAGGATACGCAGTATTTT
cdr3_aa: CASSQLAGEDTQYF
v_call: TRBV7-9
j_call: TRBJ2-3
d_call: TRBD2
clone_size: NA

cdr3_nt: TGTGCCTGGAGTGTCCAAGGGGAGACCCAGTACTTC
cdr3_aa: CAWSVQGETQYF
v_call: TRBV30
j_call: TRBJ2-5
d_call: NA
clone_size: few

cdr3_nt: TGTGCCAGCAGCTTGGGGGGAGATGAGCAGTTCTTC
cdr3_aa: CASSLGGDEQFF
v_call: TRBV7-9
j_call: TRBJ2-1
d_call: NA
clone_size: few

cdr3_nt: TGTGCCACCAGCAGAGAAGGGGCCACTGAAGCTTTCTTT
cdr3_aa: CATSREGATEAFF
v_call: TRBV15
j_call: TRBJ1-1
d_call: NA
clone_size: NA

cdr3_nt: TGTGCCAGCTCACCATGGACCTCCTACGAGCAGTACTTC
cdr3_aa: CASSPWTSYEQYF
v_call: TRBV18
j_call: TRBJ2-7
d_call: NA
clone_size: NA

cdr3_nt: TGTGCCAGCTCACCCAGACAGGGCCGGGAGACCCAGTACTTC
cdr3_aa: CASSPRQGRETQYF
v_call: TRBV18
j_call: TRBJ2-5
d_call: TRBD1
clone_size: NA

cdr3_nt: TGTGCCAGCAGAAAGGACCGAAACGAAGAGACCCAGTACTTC
cdr3_aa: CASRKDRNEETQYF
v_call: TRBV6-6
j_call: TRBJ2-5
d_call: NA
clone_size: NA

cdr3_nt: TGTGCCAGCAGCTTAGCGGCTAGCGGGATCTACGAGCAGTACTTC
cdr3_aa: CASSLAASGIYEQYF
v_call: TRBV11-2
j_call: TRBJ2-7
d_call: TRBD2
clone_size: NA

cdr3_nt: TGTGCCAGCAGTTTATCTGACCTAGCGGGGGAGCAGTACTTC
cdr3_aa: CASSLSDLAGEQYF
v_call: TRBV27
j_call: TRBJ2-5
d_call: TRBD2
clone_size: NA

cdr3_nt: TGTGCCAGCAACCGGGACACCATTGAAGCTTTCTTT
cdr3_aa: CASNRDTIEAFF
v_call: TRBV7-9
j_call: TRBJ1-1
d_call: NA
clone_size: NA

cdr3_nt: TGTGCCTGGAGAGGACTAGCGGGAACGGATACGCAGTATTTT
cdr3_aa: CAWRGLAGTDTQYF
v_call: TRBV30
j_call: TRBJ2-3
d_call: TRBD2
clone_size: NA

cdr3_nt: TGTGCCAGCGGACGGACTAGCGGGGGCACCTACGAGCAGTACTTC
cdr3_aa: CASGRTSGGTYEQYF
v_call: TRBV28
j_call: TRBJ2-7
d_call: TRBD2
clone_size: NA

cdr3_nt: TGTGCCAGCAGTTTTTTCAAATATCCCTACGAGCAGTACTTC
cdr3_aa: CASSFFKYPYEQYF
v_call: TRBV28
j_call: TRBJ2-7
d_call: NA
clone_size: once